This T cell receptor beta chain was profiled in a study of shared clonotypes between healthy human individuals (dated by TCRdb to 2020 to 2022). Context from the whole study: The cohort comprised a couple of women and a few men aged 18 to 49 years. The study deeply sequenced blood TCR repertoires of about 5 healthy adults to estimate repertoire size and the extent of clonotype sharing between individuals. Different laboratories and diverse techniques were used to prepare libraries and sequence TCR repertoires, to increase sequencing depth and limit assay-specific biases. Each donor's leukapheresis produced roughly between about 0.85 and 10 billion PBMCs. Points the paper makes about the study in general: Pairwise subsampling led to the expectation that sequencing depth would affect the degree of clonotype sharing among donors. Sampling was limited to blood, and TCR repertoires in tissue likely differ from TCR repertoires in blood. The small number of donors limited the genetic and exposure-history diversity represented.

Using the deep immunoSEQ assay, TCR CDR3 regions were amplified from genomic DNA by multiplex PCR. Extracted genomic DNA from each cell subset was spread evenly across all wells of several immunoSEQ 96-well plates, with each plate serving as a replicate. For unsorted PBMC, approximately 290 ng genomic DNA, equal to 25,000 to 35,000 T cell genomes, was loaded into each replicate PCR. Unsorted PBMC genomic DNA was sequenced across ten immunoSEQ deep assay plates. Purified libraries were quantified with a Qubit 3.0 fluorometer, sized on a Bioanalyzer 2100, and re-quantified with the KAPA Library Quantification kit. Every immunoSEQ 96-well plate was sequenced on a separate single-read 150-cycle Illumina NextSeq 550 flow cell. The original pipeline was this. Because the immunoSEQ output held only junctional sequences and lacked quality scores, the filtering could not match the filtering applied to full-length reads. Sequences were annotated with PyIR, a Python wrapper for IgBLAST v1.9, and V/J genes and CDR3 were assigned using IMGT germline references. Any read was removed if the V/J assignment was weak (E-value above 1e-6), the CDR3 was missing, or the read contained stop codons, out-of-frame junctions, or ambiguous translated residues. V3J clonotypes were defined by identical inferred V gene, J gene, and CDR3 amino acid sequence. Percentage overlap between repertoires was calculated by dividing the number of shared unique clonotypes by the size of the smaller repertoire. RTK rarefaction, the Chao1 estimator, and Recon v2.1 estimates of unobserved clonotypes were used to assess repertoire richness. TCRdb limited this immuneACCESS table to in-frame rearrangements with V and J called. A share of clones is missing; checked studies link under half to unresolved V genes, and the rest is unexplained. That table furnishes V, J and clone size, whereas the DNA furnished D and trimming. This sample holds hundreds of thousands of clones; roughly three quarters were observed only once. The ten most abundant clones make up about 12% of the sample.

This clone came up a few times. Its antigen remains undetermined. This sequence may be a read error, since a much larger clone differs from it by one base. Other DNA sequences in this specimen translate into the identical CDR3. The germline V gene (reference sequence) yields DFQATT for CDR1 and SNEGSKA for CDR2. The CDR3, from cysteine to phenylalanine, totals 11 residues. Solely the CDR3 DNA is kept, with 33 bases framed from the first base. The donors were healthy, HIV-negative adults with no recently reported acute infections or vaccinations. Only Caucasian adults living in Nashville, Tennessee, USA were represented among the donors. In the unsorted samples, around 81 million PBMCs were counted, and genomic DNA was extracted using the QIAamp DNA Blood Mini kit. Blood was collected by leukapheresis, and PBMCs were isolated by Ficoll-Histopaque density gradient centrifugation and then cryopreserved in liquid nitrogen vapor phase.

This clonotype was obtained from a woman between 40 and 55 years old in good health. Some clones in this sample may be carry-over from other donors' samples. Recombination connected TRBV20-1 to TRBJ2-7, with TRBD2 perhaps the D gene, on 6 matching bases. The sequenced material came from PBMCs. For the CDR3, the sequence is CSARWDSRAVF. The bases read TGCAGTGCTAGATGGGACTCAAGAGCGGTCTTC.